This TCR beta chain was obtained from a study of blood T cells in healthy people across ages. Study findings and constraints: Versus aged donors, long-lived donors had higher diversity and more naive CD4+ cells. Per million T cells, TCR beta diversity dropped roughly linearly as age increased.

Total RNA was isolated from each sample in quantities of at least 5 micrograms. This CDR3 region has 17 residues. Germline CDR1 and CDR2: SGHRS and YFSETQ. V lost 0 bases, J lost 0 bases, and 14 bases lay in between. Comment on this clonotype: What it binds is not known.

A J-beta primer mix and a sample-barcoded 5' primer were used in a second PCR of about 7 to 12 cycles. TCRdb re-derived calls from the 5' RACE reads in MiXCR, one entry per CDR3 protein. The sample holds approximately 2,000,000 distinct CDR3 sequences; 30% to 40% are singletons and the top ten take roughly 23%. Sequencing was carried out using blood. This chain uses TRBV5-1 with TRBJ2-3; D is ambiguous. The clonotype was recovered from a human donor in good health. CDR3 loop: CASSLEQLHTSTDTQYF. The CDR3, as DNA: TGCGCCAGCAGCTTGGAACAGCTTCATACTAGCACAGATACGCAGTATTTT.